Presented here are 14 T cell receptor beta chains from one specimen sequenced in a study of blood T cells in healthy people across ages. Primers used in a second PCR of roughly 6 to 12 cycles were a sample-barcoded 5' primer and a J-beta primer mix. TCRdb fed the 5' RACE reads into MiXCR, producing one record per CDR3 protein. The sample records around 800,000 distinct CDR3 sequences, roughly 44% being singletons. The source material was blood. The receptors originated from a man in his 60s in good health.

The chain couples TRBV9 to TRBJ2-7; D could derive from TRBD1 or TRBD2 (5 bases each). The germline CDR1 and CDR2 sequences are SGDLS and YYNGEE. The CDR3 extends over 14 amino acids. Trimming stripped 2 bases from V and 4 bases from J, with 13 bases between. In DNA form, the CDR3 reads TGTGCCAGCAGCGTCTGGGACGGAGGATACGAGCAGTACTTC. Translated: CASSVWDGGYEQYF.

This clonotype was observed many times. V usage is TRBV7-8 and J usage is TRBJ1-2, with D perhaps TRBD1 (6 bases). In germline, CDR1 is SGHVS, CDR2 FQNEAQ. The V and J ends lost 1 base and 0 bases respectively, with 15 bases between them. The CDR3 sequence is 17 residues long. CDR3 amino acids: CASSLGGAVLTNYGYTF. The CDR3 DNA reads as TGTGCCAGCAGCTTAGGGGGGGCTGTATTAACTAACTATGGCTACACCTTC. The entire variable domain, with the rest obtained from reference TRBV7-8 and TRBJ1-2, is as follows: GAGVSQSPRYKVAKRGQDVALRCDPISGHVSLFWYQQALGQGPEFLTYFQNEAQLDKSGLPSDRFFAERPEGSVSTLKIQRTQQEDSAVYLCASSLGGAVLTNYGYTFGSGTRLTVV.

This clonotype was detected only a few times. The chain uses TRBV5-1 and TRBJ2-1; possibly TRBD1 for D (6 bases). CDR3 length: 15 residues. Germline CDR1 is SGHRS and CDR2 is YFSETQ. V was cut by 4 bases and J by 0 bases, with 11 bases left in between. The CDR3 protein is CASSTGQPSYNEQFF. In DNA form, the CDR3 reads TGCGCCAGCAGCACAGGACAGCCCTCCTACAATGAGCAGTTCTTC. The variable domain in full, completed from reference TRBV5-1 and TRBJ2-1, reads KAGVTQTPRYLIKTRGQQVTLSCSPISGHRSVSWYQQTPGQGLQFLFEYFSETQRNKGNFPGRFSGRQFSNSRSEMNVSTLELGDSALYLCASSTGQPSYNEQFFGPGTRLTVL.

The chain is built from TRBV21-1 and TRBJ2-5; the table's D gene call, TRBD1, was not cross checked with the DNA. The J call may be faulty, since TRBJ2-7 better matches the DNA end. TRBV21-1 is recorded as a pseudogene. The CDR3 contains 16 residues. CDR3 sequence reads: CASSKGVRGSYYEQYF. Here the CDR3 DNA reads TGTGCCAGCAGCAAAGGGGTGCGGGGGAGTTACTACGAGCAGTACTTC.

Here the CDR3 reads CASNGAYEQYF. CDR3 DNA sequence: TGTGCCAGTAATGGGGCCTACGAGCAGTACTTC. The chain combines TRBV2 with TRBJ2-7; D remains ambiguous. V was trimmed by 9 bases and J by 2 bases, leaving 8 bases between them. Per the germline V gene, CDR1 is SNHLY and CDR2 is FYNNEI. The CDR3 totals 11 residues. Full variable domain (remainder filled in from reference TRBV2 and TRBJ2-7): EPEVTQTPSHQVTQMGQEVILRCVPISNHLYFYWYRQILGQKVEFLVSFYNNEISEKSEIFDDQFSVERPDGSNFTLKIRSTKLEDSAMYFCASNGAYEQYFGPGTRLTVT.

The CDR3 spells CSARMAGGAGYEQYF. CDR3 DNA sequence: TGCAGTGCTAGAATGGCCGGGGGGGCCGGGTATGAGCAGTACTTC. The gene calls are TRBV20-1 and TRBJ2-7; 8 bases match TRBD2. Germline V gene sequence: CDR1 DFQATT, CDR2 SNEGSKA (reference sequence). V shed 2 bases, J shed 7 bases, and the junction held 13 bases outside the gene matches. The CDR3 has 15 amino acids.

The chain joins TRBV4-1 to TRBJ2-7; 8 bases map to TRBD1. V dropped 0 bases and J dropped 7; count of bases not matched to a gene: 11. Germline CDR1 MGHRA, CDR2 YSYEKL. The CDR3 runs to 16 residues. CDR3 DNA sequence: TGCGCCAGCAGCCAAGATCAAGTCAGGGGGCGCGAAGAGCAGTACTTC. Translated: CASSQDQVRGREEQYF.

This chain joins TRBV6-1 and TRBJ2-1; D may correspond to TRBD1 or TRBD2 (6 bases each). The better agreement between TRBJ2-7 and the DNA end casts doubt on the J call. The CDR3 runs 16 residues. Germline V gene lookup returns CDR1 MNHNS and CDR2 SASEGT. The CDR3 DNA sequence: TGTGCCAGCATCTTCCTGGGGGGCACCATTTACAATGAGCAGTACTTC. Amino acid sequence: CASIFLGGTIYNEQYF.

This clonotype was detected only a few times. The chain has TRBV4-1 and TRBJ1-5, with 8 nucleotides matching TRBD1. V lost 5 bases, J lost 7 bases, and 4 bases stayed unmatched. Looked up from germline, CDR1 is MGHRA and CDR2 is YSYEKL. CDR3 length equals 13 residues. The CDR3 nucleotides read TGCGCCAGCAGCGACGACAGGGGCCAGCCCCAGCATTTT. Protein: CASSDDRGQPQHF.

The chain combines TRBV7-3 with TRBJ2-1; D unclear. The better agreement between TRBJ2-7 and the DNA end casts doubt on the J call. The CDR3 loop spans 15 amino acids. CDR1 SGHTA and CDR2 FQGTGA come from the germline V gene. The CDR3 here is CATAPVVSSYNEQYF. CDR3 nucleotide sequence: TGTGCCACCGCCCCGGTGGTAAGCTCCTACAATGAGCAGTACTTC.

This clonotype has more than one count but fewer than ten. The chain recombines TRBV7-3 with TRBJ2-4, with 9 bases aligning to TRBD2. The last part of the DNA fits TRBJ2-7 better; the J call may be wrong. Germline CDR1 and CDR2: SGHTA and FQGTGA. This CDR3 region has 16 residues. The CDR3, as DNA: TGTGCCAGCAGCCCCGGGGGAGCGGGGGGTCGTTACGAGCAGTACTTC. Protein product: CASSPGGAGGRYEQYF.

The chain has TRBV12-3 or TRBV12-4 and TRBJ2-1; D may correspond to TRBD1 or TRBD2 (5 bases each). This CDR3 is 16 amino acids long. V was shortened by 5 bases and J by 7 bases, with 21 bases between the two germline ends. The CDR3 spells CASSPGTDLSWNEQFF. CDR3 bases: TGTGCCAGCAGTCCAGGGACGGATCTCTCGTGGAATGAGCAGTTCTTC.

This chain connects TRBV20-1 to TRBJ1-4; 9 positions match TRBD1. The CDR3 loop spans 15 amino acids. CDR1 and CDR2 (germline): DFQATT, SNEGSKA (reference sequence). Trimming took 4 bases from V and 8 from J; bases not matched to a gene: 11. The chain's CDR3 is CSAILWGQGNEKLFF. For the CDR3, the DNA is TGCAGTGCTATCCTCTGGGGACAGGGAAACGAAAAACTGTTTTTT.

The chain carries TRBV27 and TRBJ2-5; D may be TRBD1 (6 bases). The J call may be mistaken, given a closer DNA end match to TRBJ2-7. CDR3 length: 13 amino acids. Per germline, CDR1 MNHEY and CDR2 SMNVEV (reference sequence). The CDR3 DNA reads as TGTGCCAGCAGGCAACAGGGAAGGAACGAGCAGTACTTC. As protein: CASRQQGRNEQYF.